The 14 T cell receptor beta chains listed next were all sequenced from one sample in a study of T cells in Graves' hyperthyroidism and ophthalmopathy. TCR beta CDR3 sequences were amplified from RNA transcripts. Using the HTBI primer set, a first-round RT-PCR was run on the TCR CDR3. Via MiXCR, TCRdb re-called the multiplex PCR reads, giving one row per CDR3 protein. The sample shows 500,000 to 600,000 distinct CDR3 sequences, over 35% of them seen only once. The sequencing sample was made of peripheral blood or thyroid tissue (not recorded which). All receptors derive from an adult woman with Graves' disease, either hyperthyroidism or ophthalmopathy (not recorded which).

This clonotype came up many times. This chain connects TRBV9 to TRBJ1-3; 9 bases are a match to TRBD1. Looked up from germline, CDR1 is SGDLS and CDR2 is YYNGEE. Trimming at V came to 4 bases and at J to 4 bases, leaving 6 bases not matched to a gene. This CDR3 spans 15 amino acids. The CDR3 region is CASSPGTGTGNTIYF. The CDR3 DNA reads as TGTGCCAGCAGCCCAGGGACAGGGACGGGAAACACCATATATTTT.

This chain links TRBV7-2 with TRBJ1-6; 10 positions agree with TRBD1. The CDR3 extends over 15 amino acids. CDR1 is SGHTA, CDR2 FQGNSA, per germline. V was pared by 5 bases and J by 10 bases, with 8 bases of the junction left unmatched. DNA of the CDR3: TGTGCCAGCAGCGGGCCGGGACAGGGGACATCACCCCTCCACTTT. It specifies CASSGPGQGTSPLHF.

V and J are TRBV5-1 and TRBJ2-2, with D possibly TRBD2 on 6 matching bases. The CDR3 is 15 residues long. V was clipped by 0 bases and J by 6 bases, with 12 bases between them. Germline values: CDR1 SGHRS, CDR2 YFSETQ. CDR3 DNA sequence: TGCGCCAGCAGCTTGGATCTGTCGGGGGCCGGGGAGCTGTTTTTT. Amino acids: CASSLDLSGAGELFF.

The chain employs TRBV2 and TRBJ2-5, with D tentatively TRBD1 (5 bases). V was cut by 6 bases and J by 1 base, with 15 bases left in between. The CDR3 loop spans 15 amino acids. Germline V gives CDR1 SNHLY, CDR2 FYNNEI. CDR3 residues: CASSLGRRVQETQYF. CDR3 nucleotides: TGTGCCAGCAGCCTTGGACGCAGGGTCCAAGAGACCCAGTACTTC.

This rearrangement joins TRBV7-9 to TRBJ1-1; D not certain. Trimming pared 2 bases from V and 0 bases from J, leaving 7 bases between. From germline, CDR1 is SEHNR and CDR2 FQNEAQ (reference sequence). CDR3 length: 14 residues. The CDR3 DNA reads as TGTGCCAGCAGCTTAAATTACATGAACACTGAAGCTTTCTTT. Its protein is CASSLNYMNTEAFF.

This clonotype occurred many times. The CDR3 region is CATSRDRSLAGLDTQYF. The CDR3 nucleotides read TGTGCCACCAGCAGAGATCGAAGTCTAGCGGGATTAGATACGCAGTATTTT. The V and J genes are TRBV15 and TRBJ2-3; 9 nucleotides line up with TRBD2. Germline CDR1 and CDR2: LNHNV and YYDKDF (reference sequence). The CDR3 covers 17 residues. V lost 0 bases to trimming and J lost 5 bases; unmatched junction nucleotides: 9.

The genes are TRBV29-1 and TRBJ2-7; the D gene is possibly TRBD2 (6 bases). The V gene's germline CDR1 is SQVTM and CDR2 ANQGSEA. Between the trimmed V and J ends, which lost 8 bases and 1 base, there was a span of 15 bases. The CDR3 is 13 amino acids. The CDR3 loop is CSLGAGGSYEQYF. In DNA form, the CDR3 reads TGCAGCTTAGGAGCGGGCGGGTCCTACGAGCAGTACTTC.

This chain connects TRBV2 to TRBJ2-7, with 8 bases matching TRBD1. Germline V gene data show CDR1 as SNHLY and CDR2 as FYNNEI. Trimming cost V 5 bases and J 0 bases; bases outside gene matches: 6. The CDR3 is made up of 15 amino acids. CDR3 sequence reads: CASSLTGGPSYEQYF. CDR3 in DNA: TGTGCCAGCAGTCTTACAGGGGGACCCTCCTACGAGCAGTACTTC.

This clonotype was found many times. This chain uses TRBV6-5 with TRBJ2-5, with D maybe TRBD2 (5 bases). The CDR3 length is 14 residues. From germline, CDR1 is MNHEY and CDR2 SVGAGI. V lost 7 bases, J lost 0 bases, and 12 bases lay in between. The CDR3 DNA reads TGTGCCAGCACTCCTACGGGATACCAAGAGACCCAGTACTTC. Translated: CASTPTGYQETQYF.

The CDR3 DNA reads TGCGCCAGCAGCTTGTGGCCAGGGGATTCACCCCTCCACTTT. It yields the protein CASSLWPGDSPLHF. The V gene is TRBV5-1, the J gene TRBJ1-6, with D possibly being TRBD1 (6 bases). Germline values: CDR1 SGHRS, CDR2 YFSETQ. The CDR3 totals 14 residues. The V end lost 1 base, the J end lost 8 bases, and 10 bases lay between the germline ends. Together with reference TRBV5-1 and TRBJ1-6, the CDR3 gives the full variable domain: KAGVTQTPRYLIKTRGQQVTLSCSPISGHRSVSWYQQTPGQGLQFLFEYFSETQRNKGNFPGRFSGRQFSNSRSEMNVSTLELGDSALYLCASSLWPGDSPLHFGNGTRLTVT.

The J gene is TRBJ1-6, the V gene TRBV20-1; D is possibly TRBD1 (5 bases). V shed 4 bases and J shed 7 bases, with 17 bases lying between them. Per germline, CDR1 DFQATT and CDR2 SNEGSKA (reference sequence). CDR3 length: 15 amino acids. The CDR3 region is CSAISGQGINSPLHF. As DNA, the CDR3 is TGCAGTGCTATCAGCGGTCAGGGAATAAATTCACCCCTCCACTTT.

This chain links TRBV7-2 with TRBJ2-7; TRBD1 is a possible D gene (6 bases). The CDR3 spans 15 residues. Germline lookup yields CDR1 SGHTA and CDR2 FQGNSA. The germline V and J ends were trimmed by 5 bases and 2 bases, with 16 bases remaining between them. Here the CDR3 reads CASSPRQAGAYEQYF. The CDR3 region has the DNA TGTGCCAGCAGCCCAAGACAGGCCGGAGCCTACGAGCAGTACTTC.

The chain combines TRBV2 with TRBJ2-5; a weak D match, TRBD1 (7 bases). CDR3 size: 16 residues. V gave up 5 bases and J gave up 5 bases, with 21 bases separating them. The V gene's germline CDR1 is SNHLY and CDR2 FYNNEI. The CDR3 region has the DNA TGTGCCAGCAGTAGGGCAGGGGGGATCGGTGAGGAGACCCAGTACTTC. Its protein is CASSRAGGIGEETQYF.

This clonotype occurred a few times. This may stem from a read error, because a much larger clone lies one nucleotide away. The rearrangement links TRBV5-4 to TRBJ2-5; D is unclear. This CDR3 is 16 amino acids long. V gave up 0 bases and J gave up 0 bases, with 12 bases separating them. Looked up from germline, CDR1 is SGHNT and CDR2 is YYREEE (reference sequence). CDR3 protein: CASSLAPTKDQETQYF. The CDR3 DNA reads as TGTGCCAGCAGCTTGGCTCCAACCAAAGACCAAGAGACCCAGTACTTC.